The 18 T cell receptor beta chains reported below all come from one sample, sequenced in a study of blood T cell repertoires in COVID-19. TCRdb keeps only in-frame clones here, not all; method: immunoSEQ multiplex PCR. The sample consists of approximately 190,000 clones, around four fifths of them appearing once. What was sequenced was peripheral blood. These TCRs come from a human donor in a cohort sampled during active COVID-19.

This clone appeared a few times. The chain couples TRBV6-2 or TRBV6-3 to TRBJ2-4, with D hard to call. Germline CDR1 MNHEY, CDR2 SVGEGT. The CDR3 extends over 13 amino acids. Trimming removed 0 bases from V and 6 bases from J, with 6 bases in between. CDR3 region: CASSYSATNIQYF. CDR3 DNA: TGTGCCAGCAGTTACTCAGCTACAAACATTCAGTACTTC.

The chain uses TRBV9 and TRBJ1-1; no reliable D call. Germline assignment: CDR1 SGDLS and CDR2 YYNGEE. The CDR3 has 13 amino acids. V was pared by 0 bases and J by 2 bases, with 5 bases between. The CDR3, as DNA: TGTGCCAGCAGCGTAGATAGCAACACTGAAGCTTTCTTT. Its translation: CASSVDSNTEAFF.

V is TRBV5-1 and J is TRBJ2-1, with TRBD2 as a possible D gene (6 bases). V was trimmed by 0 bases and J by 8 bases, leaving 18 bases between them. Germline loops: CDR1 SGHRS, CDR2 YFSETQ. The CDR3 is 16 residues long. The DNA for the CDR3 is TGCGCCAGCAGCTTGGATGGGGGACTGGTCGTGGATGAGCAGTTCTTC. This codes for CASSLDGGLVVDEQFF.

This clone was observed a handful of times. The CDR3 region is CASSGGAVRTGELFF. In nucleotides, the CDR3 is TGTGCCAGCAGCGGGGGGGCGGTTAGGACCGGGGAGCTGTTTTTT. The chain recombines TRBV6-5 with TRBJ2-2, with TRBD2 matching 8 bases. The CDR3 runs 15 residues. V lost 6 bases, J lost 5 bases, and 8 bases stayed unmatched. Germline V gene sequence: CDR1 MNHEY, CDR2 SVGAGI.

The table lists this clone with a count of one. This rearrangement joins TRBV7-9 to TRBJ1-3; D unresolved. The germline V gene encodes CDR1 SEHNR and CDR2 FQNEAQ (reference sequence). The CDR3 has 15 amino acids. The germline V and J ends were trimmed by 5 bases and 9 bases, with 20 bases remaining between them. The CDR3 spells CASSPLFGVATTIYF. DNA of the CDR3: TGTGCCAGCAGCCCCCTTTTCGGGGTGGCAACCACCATATATTTT.

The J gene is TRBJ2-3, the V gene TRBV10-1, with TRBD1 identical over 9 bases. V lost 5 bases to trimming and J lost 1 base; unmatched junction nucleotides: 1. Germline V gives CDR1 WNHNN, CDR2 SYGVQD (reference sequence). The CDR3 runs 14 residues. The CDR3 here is CASSRDRGTDTQYF. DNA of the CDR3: TGCGCCAGCAGTAGGGACAGGGGCACAGATACGCAGTATTTT.

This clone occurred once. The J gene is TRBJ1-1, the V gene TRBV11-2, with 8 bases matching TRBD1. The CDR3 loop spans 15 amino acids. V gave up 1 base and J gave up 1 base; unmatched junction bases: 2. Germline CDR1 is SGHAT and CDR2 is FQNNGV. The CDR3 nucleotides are TGTGCCAGCAGCTTAGCAGGGGGCGCGAACACTGAAGCTTTCTTT. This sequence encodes CASSLAGGANTEAFF.

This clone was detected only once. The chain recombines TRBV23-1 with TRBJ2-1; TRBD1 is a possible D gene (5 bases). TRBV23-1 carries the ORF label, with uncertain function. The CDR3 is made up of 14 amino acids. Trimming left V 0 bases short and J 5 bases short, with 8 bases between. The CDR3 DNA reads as TGCGCCAGCAGTCAATCGCGACAGCACAATGAGCAGTTCTTC. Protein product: CASSQSRQHNEQFF.

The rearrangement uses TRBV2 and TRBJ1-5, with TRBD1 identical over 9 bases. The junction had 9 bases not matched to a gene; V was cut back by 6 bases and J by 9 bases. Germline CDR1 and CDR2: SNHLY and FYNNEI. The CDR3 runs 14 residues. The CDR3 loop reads CASRQTGGRSPQHF. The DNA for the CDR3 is TGTGCCAGCAGGCAAACAGGGGGCCGATCGCCCCAGCATTTT. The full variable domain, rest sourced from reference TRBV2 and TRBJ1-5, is EPEVTQTPSHQVTQMGQEVILRCVPISNHLYFYWYRQILGQKVEFLVSFYNNEISEKSEIFDDQFSVERPDGSNFTLKIRSTKLEDSAMYFCASRQTGGRSPQHFGDGTRLSIL.

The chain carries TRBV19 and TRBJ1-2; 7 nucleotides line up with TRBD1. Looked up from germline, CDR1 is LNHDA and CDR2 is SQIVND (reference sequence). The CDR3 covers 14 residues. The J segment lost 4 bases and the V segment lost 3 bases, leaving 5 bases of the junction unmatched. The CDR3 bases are TGTGCCAGTAGTATTTACGACAGGGCCTATGGCTACACCTTC. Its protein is CASSIYDRAYGYTF.

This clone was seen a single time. CDR3 in DNA: TGTGCCAGCGTTACAGACAGGGCGAACACCGGGGAGCTGTTTTTT. It translates to CASVTDRANTGELFF. This chain connects TRBV2 to TRBJ2-2; 7 bases align to TRBD1. V gave up 8 bases and J gave up 0 bases; unmatched junction bases: 6. The CDR3 has 15 residues. Germline lookup yields CDR1 SNHLY and CDR2 FYNNEI.

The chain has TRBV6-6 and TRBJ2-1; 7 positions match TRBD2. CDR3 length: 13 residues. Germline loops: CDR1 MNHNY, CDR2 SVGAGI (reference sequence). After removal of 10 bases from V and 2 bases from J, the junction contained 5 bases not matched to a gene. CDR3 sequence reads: CATREDPYNEQFF. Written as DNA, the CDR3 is TGTGCCACCCGGGAGGACCCCTACAATGAGCAGTTCTTC.

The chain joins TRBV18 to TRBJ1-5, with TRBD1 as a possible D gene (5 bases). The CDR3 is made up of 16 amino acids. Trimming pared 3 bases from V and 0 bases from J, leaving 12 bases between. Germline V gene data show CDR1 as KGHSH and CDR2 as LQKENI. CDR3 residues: CASSPGQGHSNQPQHF. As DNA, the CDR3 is TGTGCCAGCTCACCGGGGCAGGGCCATAGCAATCAGCCCCAGCATTTT.

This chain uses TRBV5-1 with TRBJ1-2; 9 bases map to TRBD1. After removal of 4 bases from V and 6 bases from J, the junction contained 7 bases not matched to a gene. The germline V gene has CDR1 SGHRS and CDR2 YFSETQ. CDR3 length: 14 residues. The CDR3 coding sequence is TGCGCCAGCAGCGCCGGACAGGGGAGGGATGGCTACACCTTC. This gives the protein CASSAGQGRDGYTF. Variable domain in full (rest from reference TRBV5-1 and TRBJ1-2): KAGVTQTPRYLIKTRGQQVTLSCSPISGHRSVSWYQQTPGQGLQFLFEYFSETQRNKGNFPGRFSGRQFSNSRSEMNVSTLELGDSALYLCASSAGQGRDGYTFGSGTRLTVV.

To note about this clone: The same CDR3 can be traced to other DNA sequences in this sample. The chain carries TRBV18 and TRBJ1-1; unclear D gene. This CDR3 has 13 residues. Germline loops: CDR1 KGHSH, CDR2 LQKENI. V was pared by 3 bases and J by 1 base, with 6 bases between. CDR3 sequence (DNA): TGTGCCAGCTCACCCGGTGGGAACACTGAAGCTTTCTTT. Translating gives CASSPGGNTEAFF.

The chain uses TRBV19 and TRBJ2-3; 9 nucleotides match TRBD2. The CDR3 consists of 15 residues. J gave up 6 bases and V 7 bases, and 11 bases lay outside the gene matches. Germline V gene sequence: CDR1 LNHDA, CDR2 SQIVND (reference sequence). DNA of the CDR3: TGTGCCAGTACCGTGACTAGCGGTCGGGGGGATACGCAGTATTTT. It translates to CASTVTSGRGDTQYF.

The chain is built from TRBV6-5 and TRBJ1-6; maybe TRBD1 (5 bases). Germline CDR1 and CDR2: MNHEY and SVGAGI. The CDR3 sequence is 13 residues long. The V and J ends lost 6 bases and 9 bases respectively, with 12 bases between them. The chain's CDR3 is CASRGQGISPLHF. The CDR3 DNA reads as TGTGCCAGCAGGGGGCAGGGTATTTCACCCCTCCACTTT.

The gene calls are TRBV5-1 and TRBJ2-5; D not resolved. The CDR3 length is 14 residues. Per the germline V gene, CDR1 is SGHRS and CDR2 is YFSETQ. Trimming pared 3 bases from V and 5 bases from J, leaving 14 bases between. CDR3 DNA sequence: TGCGCCAGCAGCTCGTCGGCAGGCGTGGAGACCCAGTACTTC. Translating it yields CASSSSAGVETQYF.